The 31 T cell receptor beta chains presented below share a single source sample, sequenced in a study of shared clonotypes between healthy human individuals. Profiled with immunoSEQ multiplex PCR; TCRdb holds only in-frame clones, not every one. The table has some 1 million clones, around 76% seen once. Input material: memory CD4+ T cells sorted from blood. Subset meaning: CD45RA-negative fraction. These receptors came from a man between 18 and 35 years old in good health.

There are many counts of this clone. Other DNA sequences from this sample encode an identical CDR3 as well. This sequence joins TRBV18 and TRBJ1-5; 8 positions agree with TRBD1. CDR1 is KGHSH, CDR2 LQKENI, per germline. Unmatched junction bases numbered 3, after V lost 3 bases and J lost 2 bases. This CDR3 has 15 amino acids. CDR3 in amino acids: CASSPDRGGNQPQHF. CDR3 bases: TGTGCCAGCTCACCCGACAGGGGCGGCAATCAGCCCCAGCATTTT. The complete variable domain, with remaining parts taken from reference TRBV18 and TRBJ1-5, reads NAGVMQNPRHLVRRRGQEARLRCSPMKGHSHVYWYRQLPEEGLKFMVYLQKENIIDESGMPKERFSAEFPKEGPSILRIQQVVRGDSAAYFCASSPDRGGNQPQHFGDGTRLSIL.

This clone has just one count. The chain employs TRBV5-1 and TRBJ2-1; D is possibly TRBD2 (6 bases). The CDR3 consists of 15 residues. Trimming pared 4 bases from V and 7 bases from J, leaving 18 bases between. The germline V gene has CDR1 SGHRS and CDR2 YFSETQ. The CDR3: CASSPGDRVSNEQFF. CDR3 bases: TGCGCCAGCAGCCCGGGGGACCGGGTAAGTAATGAGCAGTTCTTC. Full variable domain (missing parts from reference TRBV5-1 and TRBJ2-1): KAGVTQTPRYLIKTRGQQVTLSCSPISGHRSVSWYQQTPGQGLQFLFEYFSETQRNKGNFPGRFSGRQFSNSRSEMNVSTLELGDSALYLCASSPGDRVSNEQFFGPGTRLTVL.

The J gene is TRBJ1-5, the V gene TRBV30, with TRBD1 as a possible D gene (6 bases). Trimming left V 0 bases short and J 4 bases short, with 13 bases between. Germline CDR1 reads GTSNPN; CDR2 reads SVGIG (reference sequence). This CDR3 comprises 15 residues. The CDR3 nucleotides are TGTGCCTGGAGTGTACGGGGGGCTTTTAATCAGCCCCAGCATTTT. Protein product: CAWSVRGAFNQPQHF.

V gene TRBV5-1 combines with J gene TRBJ2-7; possibly TRBD1 for D (5 bases). Trimming stripped 4 bases from V and 0 bases from J, with 14 bases between. The CDR3 totals 15 residues. Germline loops: CDR1 SGHRS, CDR2 YFSETQ. DNA of the CDR3: TGCGCCAGCAGCCTGGACACGGCGAGCTCCTACGAGCAGTACTTC. Amino acid sequence: CASSLDTASSYEQYF.

The sample holds a few counts of this clone. The chain links TRBV9 to TRBJ1-1; 10 bases line up with TRBD1. V shed 0 bases and J 0 bases; nucleotides not matched to a gene: 8. Germline-derived CDR1 and CDR2 are SGDLS and YYNGEE. The CDR3 extends over 18 amino acids. The CDR3 DNA is TGTGCCAGCAGCGTAGGTCTCAGGACAGGGGGACTGAACACTGAAGCTTTCTTT. Translated, it gives CASSVGLRTGGLNTEAFF.

On this clone itself: Distinct nucleotide sequences in the sample also encode this CDR3. This chain uses TRBV6-6 with TRBJ1-5; 9 bases agree with TRBD1. The trim removed 5 bases at V and 5 bases at J, leaving 7 bases unmatched. The CDR3 extends over 15 amino acids. Germline CDR1 MNHNY, CDR2 SVGAGI (reference sequence). In DNA, the CDR3 is TGTGCCAGCAGTCGGGACAGGGCGGGGGATCAGCCCCAGCATTTT. It codes for CASSRDRAGDQPQHF.

The chain has TRBV27 and TRBJ2-4; 8 bases are shared with TRBD1. Trimming removed 0 bases from V and 3 bases from J; junction bases left unmatched: 10. This CDR3 region has 18 residues. Per the germline V gene, CDR1 is MNHEY and CDR2 is SMNVEV (reference sequence). Written as DNA, the CDR3 is TGTGCCAGCAGTTTATCGTTCCGGGACAGGCAATTCAAAAACATTCAGTACTTC. Amino acids: CASSLSFRDRQFKNIQYF.

The table lists this clone with a count of one. V and J are TRBV5-1 and TRBJ2-3; D not resolved. The V end was cut by 3 bases, the J end by 3 bases, with 5 bases between. CDR3 length: 12 residues. Germline-derived CDR1 and CDR2 are SGHRS and YFSETQ. CDR3 nucleotides: TGCGCCAGCAGCTCAAAGACAGATACGCAGTATTTT. Its protein is CASSSKTDTQYF.

V gene TRBV7-9 combines with J gene TRBJ1-6; D is unclear. The CDR3 sequence is 14 residues long. Per germline, CDR1 SEHNR and CDR2 FQNEAQ (reference sequence). Deletions cut 1 base from V and 11 bases from J, with 12 bases between. The CDR3 reads CASSLGEGTAPLHF. CDR3 in DNA: TGTGCCAGCAGCTTAGGAGAGGGTACGGCACCCCTCCACTTT.

This clone was detected ten times or more. This sample also contains other DNA sequences that code for the same CDR3. The chain joins TRBV28 to TRBJ1-2; D possibly corresponds to TRBD1 (5 bases). Trimming removed 4 bases at V and 5 bases at J, with 8 bases between. The CDR3 has 12 residues. Germline CDR1 is MDHEN and CDR2 is SYDVKM. The CDR3 here is CASSSPGYGYTF. Written as DNA, the CDR3 is TGTGCCAGCAGTTCTCCAGGGTATGGCTACACCTTC.

Comments on this clone: With a much larger clone just one base away, this may be a read error. The rearrangement joins TRBV6-5 to TRBJ1-1, with 7 bases aligning to TRBD1. The junction had 3 bases not matched to a gene; V was cut back by 7 bases and J by 1 base. Germline V gene lookup returns CDR1 MNHEY and CDR2 SVGAGI. This CDR3 is built from 13 residues. CDR3 in amino acids: CASKGGRNTEAFF. In nucleotides, the CDR3 is TGTGCCAGCAAAGGGGGCAGGAACACTGAAGCTTTCTTT.

The gene calls are TRBV28 and TRBJ2-2; 8 nucleotides agree with TRBD2. V gave up 6 bases and J gave up 6 bases; unmatched junction bases: 12. CDR1 is MDHEN and CDR2 is SYDVKM in the germline V gene. This CDR3 region has 16 residues. CDR3 sequence (DNA): TGTGCCAGCAGCTCGGGGGGGATAACTACTCCCGGGGAGCTGTTTTTT. As protein: CASSSGGITTPGELFF.

V usage is TRBV19 and J usage is TRBJ2-3; 8 bases are a match to TRBD1. In germline, CDR1 is LNHDA, CDR2 SQIVND (reference sequence). V was clipped by 4 bases and J by 0 bases; unmatched bases: 6. This CDR3 has 16 amino acids. The CDR3, as DNA: TGTGCCAGTAGTACTGAAGGACAGGGAAGCACAGATACGCAGTATTTT. This codes for CASSTEGQGSTDTQYF. Full variable domain (remainder filled in from reference TRBV19 and TRBJ2-3): DGGITQSPKYLFRKEGQNVTLSCEQNLNHDAMYWYRQDPGQGLRLIYYSQIVNDFQKGDIAEGYSVSREKKESFPLTVTSAQKNPTAFYLCASSTEGQGSTDTQYFGPGTRLTVL.

This chain connects TRBV5-8 to TRBJ2-7; 7 bases align to TRBD2. Germline assignment: CDR1 SGHTS and CDR2 YDEGEE. V shed 0 bases and J 8 bases; nucleotides not matched to a gene: 2. This CDR3 has 12 residues. For the CDR3, the DNA is TGTGCCAGCAGCTTGGACGGGGGGAAGCAGTACTTC. Amino acids: CASSLDGGKQYF.

V and J are TRBV5-1 and TRBJ1-1; D not resolved. CDR1 is SGHRS and CDR2 is YFSETQ in the germline V gene. Trimming removed 0 bases from V and 4 bases from J, with 13 bases in between. This CDR3 contains 15 residues. The CDR3 region has the DNA TGCGCCAGCAGCTTGGCCGTGGGGTCCCGCACTGAAGCTTTCTTT. This sequence encodes CASSLAVGSRTEAFF.

This chain uses TRBV5-3 with TRBJ1-2, with TRBD1 as a possible D gene (5 bases). TRBV5-3 is recorded as an ORF, its role being uncertain. The CDR3 consists of 16 residues. V shed 3 bases and J shed 5 bases, with 20 bases lying between them. CDR3 in amino acids: CARSWDGDQLGYGYTF. CDR3 DNA sequence: TGTGCCAGAAGCTGGGACGGGGACCAGTTAGGGTATGGCTACACCTTC.

CDR3 in DNA: TGTGCCAGCAGTCCGATAGGGGGGCAAGAGACCCAGTACTTC. It codes for CASSPIGGQETQYF. V usage is TRBV13 and J usage is TRBJ2-5; TRBD1 or TRBD2 may be the D gene (6 bases each). The CDR3 consists of 14 residues. V was shortened by 6 bases and J by 2 bases, with 13 bases between the two germline ends. CDR1 is PRHDT, CDR2 FYEKMQ, per germline (reference sequence).

This chain connects TRBV19 to TRBJ2-3; D unclear. The CDR3 sequence is 16 residues long. With 5 bases removed from V and 0 bases from J, the gap between germline ends came to 15 bases. Per the germline V gene, CDR1 is LNHDA and CDR2 is SQIVND (reference sequence). The CDR3 here is CASSRDRASSTDTQYF. The CDR3 DNA follows: TGTGCCAGTAGTCGTGACCGGGCCTCTAGCACAGATACGCAGTATTTT.

With regard to this clone: At the DNA level, this CDR3 is encoded by other sequences in the same sample as well. The CDR3 nucleotides read TGTGCCTGGAGTGTCAGGGATTACGAGCAGTACTTC. Translation: CAWSVRDYEQYF. This rearrangement joins TRBV30 to TRBJ2-7; maybe TRBD1 (5 bases). The V end lost 0 bases, the J end lost 4 bases, and 7 bases lay between the germline ends. The CDR3 spans 12 residues. Germline V gene sequence: CDR1 GTSNPN, CDR2 SVGIG (reference sequence).

The gene calls are TRBV6-5 and TRBJ2-1; D call uncertain. The V gene's germline CDR1 is MNHEY and CDR2 SVGAGI. This CDR3 has 15 amino acids. Trimming removed 5 bases from V and 0 bases from J, with 11 bases in between. The CDR3 sequence: CASSKMSPSYNEQFF. The CDR3 DNA reads TGTGCCAGCAGTAAGATGTCACCCTCCTACAATGAGCAGTTCTTC.

A single count supports this clone. The chain joins TRBV18 to TRBJ2-5; TRBD1 matches at 10 bases. The V segment lost 3 bases and the J segment 3 bases; nucleotides outside the gene matches: 16. The CDR3 is made up of 19 amino acids. Germline assignment: CDR1 KGHSH and CDR2 LQKENI. CDR3 DNA: TGTGCCAGCTCACCCAGAGGCCGTTCCGGGACAGGGGTGAAAGAGACCCAGTACTTC. It is translated as CASSPRGRSGTGVKETQYF.

This clone appeared a few times. V and J are TRBV13 and TRBJ2-3; 14 bases map to TRBD2. The CDR3 covers 18 residues. CDR1 is PRHDT, CDR2 FYEKMQ, per germline (reference sequence). Trimming at V came to 5 bases and at J to 3 bases, leaving 10 bases not matched to a gene. Here the CDR3 DNA reads TGTGCCAGCAGCCTTATGGGGACTAGCGGGAGTTTGACAGATACGCAGTATTTT. This gives the protein CASSLMGTSGSLTDTQYF.

This chain links TRBV19 with TRBJ1-2; unclear D gene. The germline V gene has CDR1 LNHDA and CDR2 SQIVND (reference sequence). CDR3 length equals 14 residues. The germline V and J ends were trimmed by 0 bases and 3 bases, with 8 bases remaining between them. CDR3 residues: CASSIEDGYYGYTF. In DNA form, the CDR3 reads TGTGCCAGTAGTATAGAGGACGGCTACTATGGCTACACCTTC.

This clone was observed a handful of times. Relative to the germline gene, one junction end is altered; a read error may explain this. This sample includes further DNA sequences coding for the same CDR3. The chain couples TRBV7-7 to TRBJ2-2; D perhaps matches TRBD2 (6 bases). The length of the CDR3 is 14 residues. Germline V lookup: CDR1 SSHAT, CDR2 FNYEAQ (reference sequence). The CDR3 is CASSLGGYTGELFF. As DNA, the CDR3 is TGTGCTAGCAGCTTAGGAGGGTACACCGGGGAGCTGTTTTTT.

This clone has a handful of counts. The rearrangement joins TRBV19 to TRBJ2-1; D might be TRBD2 (6 bases). Per germline, CDR1 LNHDA and CDR2 SQIVND (reference sequence). The V end lost 1 base, the J end lost 7 bases, and 11 bases lay between the germline ends. The CDR3 spans 14 residues. CDR3: CASSIAGGRNEQFF. The CDR3 DNA reads as TGTGCCAGTAGTATAGCCGGGGGAAGGAATGAGCAGTTCTTC. Using reference TRBV19 and TRBJ2-1 for the parts outside the CDR3, the full variable domain is DGGITQSPKYLFRKEGQNVTLSCEQNLNHDAMYWYRQDPGQGLRLIYYSQIVNDFQKGDIAEGYSVSREKKESFPLTVTSAQKNPTAFYLCASSIAGGRNEQFFGPGTRLTVL.

This chain joins TRBV2 and TRBJ1-2; D perhaps matches TRBD1 (6 bases). The V gene's germline CDR1 is SNHLY and CDR2 FYNNEI. This CDR3 spans 14 amino acids. V was trimmed by 0 bases and J by 5 bases, leaving 10 bases between them. The CDR3 sequence is CASSEAGGEYGYTF. The CDR3 DNA follows: TGTGCCAGCAGTGAAGCAGGGGGAGAATATGGCTACACCTTC.

Regarding this clone: Other DNA sequences from this sample encode an identical CDR3 as well. V is TRBV5-1 and J is TRBJ1-2; no clear D. The CDR3 spans 11 residues. Trimming shortened V by 2 bases and J by 5 bases, and 4 bases separated the two germline ends. Germline V gene lookup returns CDR1 SGHRS and CDR2 YFSETQ. The CDR3 DNA reads as TGCGCCAGCAGCTTAGGTTATGGCTACACCTTC. It specifies CASSLGYGYTF.

The chain is built from TRBV6-5 and TRBJ2-7; D ambiguous. V was trimmed by 2 bases and J by 0 bases, leaving 8 bases between them. Germline lookup yields CDR1 MNHEY and CDR2 SVGAGI. The CDR3 runs to 14 residues. The CDR3 nucleotides are TGTGCCAGCAGTTACGCTCGAAGCTCCTACGAGCAGTACTTC. Encoded protein: CASSYARSSYEQYF.

This chain joins TRBV2 and TRBJ1-5; no definite D call. Per the germline V gene, CDR1 is SNHLY and CDR2 is FYNNEI. The CDR3 loop spans 14 amino acids. V dropped 2 bases and J dropped 7 bases, with 12 bases sitting between them. The CDR3 here is CASSESPGTQPQHF. As DNA, the CDR3 is TGTGCCAGCAGTGAATCGCCGGGAACCCAGCCCCAGCATTTT.

This chain connects TRBV25-1 to TRBJ1-2, with a tentative D call TRBD1 (5 bases). Germline V gives CDR1 MGHDK, CDR2 SYGVNS. The CDR3 runs to 14 residues. V was clipped by 6 bases and J by 4 bases, with 15 bases between them. In DNA form, the CDR3 reads TGTGCCAGCAGACGTTCGGCAGGGCCCTATGGCTACACCTTC. It translates to CASRRSAGPYGYTF.

This clone was seen just once. The CDR3 is CAISESGQGAPRGTEAFF. The CDR3 nucleotides read TGTGCCATCAGTGAGTCCGGACAGGGGGCGCCGAGAGGAACTGAAGCTTTCTTT. The chain joins TRBV10-3 to TRBJ1-1, with 11 bases lining up with TRBD1. Germline trimming cut 0 bases from V and 5 bases from J; bases unmatched to any gene: 11. The CDR3 contains 18 residues. Germline V gene sequence: CDR1 ENHRY, CDR2 SYGVKD.